These 9 T cell receptor beta chains share one sample of origin, sequenced in a study of T cells in Graves' hyperthyroidism and ophthalmopathy. What was amplified from RNA transcripts were TCR beta CDR3 regions. First-round RT-PCR targeting the TCR CDR3 was performed with the HTBI primer set. TCRdb re-analysed the multiplex PCR reads in MiXCR, keeping a single row per CDR3 protein. The data show 700,000 or so distinct CDR3 sequences, over 15% seen once. Sequencing was performed on blood. The receptors shown here come from a man younger than 30 with Graves' hyperthyroidism.

This clonotype was recorded many times. The chain joins TRBV27 to TRBJ2-1; no clear D. The V gene's germline CDR1 is MNHEY and CDR2 SMNVEV (reference sequence). V was shortened by 3 bases and J by 8 bases, with 11 bases between the two germline ends. The CDR3 is 13 amino acids. For the CDR3, the DNA is TGTGCCAGCAGTTTGTCAAAGCAGGATGAGCAGTTCTTC. Translation: CASSLSKQDEQFF.

This clonotype was recorded at least ten times. The chain is built from TRBV20-1 and TRBJ1-1, with 10 bases matching TRBD1. J gave up 4 bases and V 6 bases, and 5 bases lay outside the gene matches. The CDR3 sequence is 13 residues long. Germline CDR1 reads DFQATT; CDR2 reads SNEGSKA (reference sequence). The CDR3 loop is CSAPRTGGTEAFF. For the CDR3, the DNA is TGCAGTGCCCCCCGGACAGGGGGCACTGAAGCTTTCTTT.

The V and J genes are TRBV9 and TRBJ1-2, with a tentative D call TRBD1 (5 bases). Per germline, CDR1 SGDLS and CDR2 YYNGEE. This CDR3 region has 14 residues. V lost 3 bases to trimming and J lost 3 bases, with 12 bases between them. The CDR3 sequence is CASSAGVGDYGYTF. The CDR3 DNA sequence: TGTGCCAGCAGCGCCGGCGTAGGGGACTATGGCTACACCTTC.

This clonotype was counted only a few times. V usage is TRBV11-2 and J usage is TRBJ2-1, with D possibly being TRBD1 (6 bases). Germline V gene sequence: CDR1 SGHAT, CDR2 FQNNGV. The ends were cut back, 5 bases at V and 10 bases at J, with 9 bases in the middle. CDR3 length: 11 residues. The CDR3: CASSHTGEQFF. The CDR3 DNA is TGTGCCAGCAGCCACACAGGGGAGCAGTTCTTC.

This clonotype was counted ten times or more. The chain joins TRBV9 to TRBJ1-3, with a possible D match to TRBD1 (5 bases). The CDR3 has 14 residues. Germline loops: CDR1 SGDLS, CDR2 YYNGEE. The V end lost 1 base, the J end lost 0 bases, and 5 bases lay between the germline ends. The CDR3 region is CASSVQGSGNTIYF. In nucleotides, the CDR3 is TGTGCCAGCAGCGTACAGGGCTCTGGAAACACCATATATTTT.

The chain links TRBV28 to TRBJ1-2; 9 bases are shared with TRBD1. The germline V gene encodes CDR1 MDHEN and CDR2 SYDVKM. Unmatched junction bases numbered 4, after V lost 3 bases and J lost 2 bases. CDR3 length: 15 amino acids. The CDR3 protein is CASSLAGTGNYGYTF. DNA for the CDR3: TGTGCCAGCAGTTTGGCCGGGACAGGGAACTATGGCTACACCTTC.

This rearrangement joins TRBV20-1 to TRBJ1-2; tentative D call: TRBD1 (6 bases). From germline, CDR1 is DFQATT and CDR2 SNEGSKA (reference sequence). The ends were cut back, 5 bases at V and 2 bases at J, with 12 bases in the middle. The CDR3 is made up of 13 amino acids. CDR3 region: CSARDIDNYGYTF. Here the CDR3 DNA reads TGCAGTGCTCGGGACATTGACAACTATGGCTACACCTTC.

At least ten counts were recorded for this clonotype. The V and J genes are TRBV30 and TRBJ2-3; D tentatively fits TRBD1 or TRBD2 (5 bases each). V lost 3 bases and J 5 bases, leaving 18 bases between the germline ends. The CDR3 consists of 15 residues. Germline CDR1 is GTSNPN and CDR2 is SVGIG (reference sequence). CDR3 loop: CAWRDTGRGRDTQYF. The DNA of the CDR3 is TGTGCCTGGAGGGACACGGGTAGGGGACGAGATACGCAGTATTTT.

This clonotype occurred many times. The chain carries TRBV6-2 or TRBV6-3 and TRBJ2-5; 8 bases line up with TRBD2. J lost 1 base, V lost 5 bases, and 6 bases had no gene match. Germline CDR1 reads MNHEY; CDR2 reads SVGEGT. The CDR3 loop spans 15 amino acids. The CDR3 here is CASSPLAGSQETQYF. For the CDR3, the DNA is TGTGCCAGCAGTCCTTTAGCGGGGAGCCAAGAGACCCAGTACTTC.